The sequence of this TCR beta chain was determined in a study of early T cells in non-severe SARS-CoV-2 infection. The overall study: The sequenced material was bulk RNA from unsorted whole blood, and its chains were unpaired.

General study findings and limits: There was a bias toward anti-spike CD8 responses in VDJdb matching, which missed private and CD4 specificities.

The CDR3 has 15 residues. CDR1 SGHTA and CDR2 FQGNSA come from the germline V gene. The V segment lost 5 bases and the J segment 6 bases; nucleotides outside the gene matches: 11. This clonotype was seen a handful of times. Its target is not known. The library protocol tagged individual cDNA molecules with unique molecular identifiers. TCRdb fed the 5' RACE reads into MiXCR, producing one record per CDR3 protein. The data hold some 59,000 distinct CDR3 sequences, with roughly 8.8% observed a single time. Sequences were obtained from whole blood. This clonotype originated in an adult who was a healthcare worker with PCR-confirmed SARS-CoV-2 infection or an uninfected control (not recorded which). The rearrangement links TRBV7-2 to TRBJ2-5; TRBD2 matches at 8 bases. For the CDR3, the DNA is TGTGCCAGCAGCCCCTTCCGGGGGGGCCGCCAGACCCAGTACTTC. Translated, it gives CASSPFRGGRQTQYF.